The following is a TCR beta chain sequence with its context. No cognate antigen has been identified for it. The sample holds no much larger clone one base away, and base qualities are not on file. The data derive from a study of neoadjuvant anti-PD-1 for oral cavity cancer (dated by TCRdb to about 2021). As for the study more broadly: Patients mostly received three to four biweekly doses of nivolumab at 3 mg/kg before curative-intent surgical resection. Patients with complete response, partial response or stable disease by RECIST 1.1 were defined as responders, whereas patients with progression were defined as non-responders. A fourth nivolumab dose was given around day 43 to patients without progression, and definitive surgical resection was performed in those patients on days 50-56. The parent correlative cohort had around 13 patients and a response rate of 33%.

Via the germline V gene, CDR1 is SQVTM and CDR2 ANQGSEA. V is reduced by 3 bases and J by 2 bases, leaving a spacing of 11 bases between them. Measured from the cysteine to the phenylalanine, the CDR3 is 14 residues long. Only the CDR3 DNA is retained, 42 bases long and in frame from the first base. Study-wide findings and limitations: Within PBMCs, T cell clonality (Gini index) was significantly higher in non-responders than responders after neoadjuvant nivolumab. The TCR analyses had only a few patients in each response group, and the authors called for validation in larger cohorts. Higher pretreatment blood Treg/Th17 ratios correlated with both higher pretreatment blood TCRbeta clonality and lower post-treatment tumor TCRbeta clonality.

For deep sequencing, PBMC libraries mostly used 450 to 550 ng of input genomic DNA, with six replicates for each sample. Following the manufacturer's instructions, the team built TCRbeta libraries using the immunoSEQ hsTCRbeta kit. The completed libraries were mixed into a single pool at 3 nM, then sequenced with an Illumina NovaSeq 6000 S4 flow cell. The source study handled its data this way. Raw data preprocessing and quality control were performed with the immunoSEQ Analyzer. The analysis was restricted to productive rearrangements, with each unique CDR3 amino acid sequence defining a clonotype. Repertoire clonality was estimated as the Gini-Simpson index, which was computed with the R package tcR. Student's t test was used to compare Gini indices, while Pearson correlation assessed associations with tumor size change. The table was pulled from immuneACCESS by TCRdb, which kept in-frame rearrangements only. Such tables lose some clones; where checked, under half of the loss comes from unresolved V genes, and the rest has no known cause. V, J and clone size are those of that table, while D and trimming were read from the DNA. The sample records roughly 60,000 clones, approximately 80% of which are singletons. The ten largest make up approximately 2.4% of the sample.

What the time point label conveys for this sample: before neoadjuvant nivolumab. Patients had been newly diagnosed with stage II-IVA oral cavity squamous cell carcinoma, and no prior systemic or radiation treatment had been given to the patients. The cohort was made up of patients with locally advanced, HPV-negative oral cavity squamous cell carcinoma. Peripheral blood mononuclear cells were analyzed directly and were not maintained or expanded in culture. The samples were drawn from a longitudinal correlative study tied to a single-arm phase II trial testing neoadjuvant nivolumab in oral cavity squamous cell carcinoma. Subject-matched pre- and post-treatment PBMCs and tumors from three responders and three non-responders underwent genomic DNA-based TCRbeta sequencing. Peripheral blood mononuclear cells were collected once before nivolumab treatment and again after treatment, at the time of surgery. The Maxwell RSC DNA from Cells kit was used to extract genomic DNA from PBMCs.

This receptor was identified in a person between 35 and 79 years old with oral cavity squamous cell carcinoma. The chain couples TRBV29-1 to TRBJ2-1; the D gene is perhaps TRBD1, from 6 matching bases. The sequencing here drew on PBMCs, taken before nivolumab (anti-PD-1) treatment. The CDR3 region: CSVDSRGPYNEQFF. The nucleotide sequence reads as follows: TGCAGCGTTGATAGCAGGGGTCCCTACAATGAGCAGTTCTTC.